The source of this T cell receptor (beta chain) is a study of somatic mutations in cytotoxic T cells in rheumatoid arthritis. Sequencing was performed with immunoSEQ multiplex PCR; in TCRdb, only in-frame clones are kept and a portion is missing. The sample has some 16,000 clones, 75% to 85% seen once. V gave up 1 base and J gave up 3 bases, with 7 bases separating them. The CDR3 length is 13 residues. Germline V CDR1 and CDR2: MDHEN, SYDVKM. Sequences were obtained from CD8+ T cells sorted from blood. This chain uses TRBV28 with TRBJ2-7; no firm D call. This receptor was obtained from an adult with rheumatoid arthritis. The DNA for the CDR3 is TGTGCCAGCAGTTTATCGGGTCTCTACGAGCAGTACTTC. Translation gives CASSLSGLYEQYF.